This TCR beta chain was identified during a study of T cells after yellow fever vaccination. Points from the study as a whole: Weaker, the secondary response had a peak occurring faster, on day 5 versus 15.

Note on this clonotype: Its antigen is unknown.

One entry per CDR3 protein results from TCRdb running MiXCR on the 5' RACE reads. Seen here are under 200,000 distinct CDR3 sequences, 11% observed once, and the top ten hold less than 40%. This CDR3 comprises 15 residues. Germline values: CDR1 DFQATT, CDR2 SNEGSKA (reference sequence). Trimming left V 5 bases short and J 0 bases short, with 14 bases between. The source of this sequence is a man aged 18 to 29 who received the YFV17D yellow fever vaccine. The chain links TRBV20-1 to TRBJ2-1; maybe TRBD2 (6 bases). Sequencing used CD8+ T cells sorted from PBMCs, obtained 15 days after the yellow fever booster vaccination. CDR3: CSAWGETSSYNEQFF. DNA of the CDR3: TGCAGTGCTTGGGGGGAAACGAGCTCCTACAATGAGCAGTTCTTC.